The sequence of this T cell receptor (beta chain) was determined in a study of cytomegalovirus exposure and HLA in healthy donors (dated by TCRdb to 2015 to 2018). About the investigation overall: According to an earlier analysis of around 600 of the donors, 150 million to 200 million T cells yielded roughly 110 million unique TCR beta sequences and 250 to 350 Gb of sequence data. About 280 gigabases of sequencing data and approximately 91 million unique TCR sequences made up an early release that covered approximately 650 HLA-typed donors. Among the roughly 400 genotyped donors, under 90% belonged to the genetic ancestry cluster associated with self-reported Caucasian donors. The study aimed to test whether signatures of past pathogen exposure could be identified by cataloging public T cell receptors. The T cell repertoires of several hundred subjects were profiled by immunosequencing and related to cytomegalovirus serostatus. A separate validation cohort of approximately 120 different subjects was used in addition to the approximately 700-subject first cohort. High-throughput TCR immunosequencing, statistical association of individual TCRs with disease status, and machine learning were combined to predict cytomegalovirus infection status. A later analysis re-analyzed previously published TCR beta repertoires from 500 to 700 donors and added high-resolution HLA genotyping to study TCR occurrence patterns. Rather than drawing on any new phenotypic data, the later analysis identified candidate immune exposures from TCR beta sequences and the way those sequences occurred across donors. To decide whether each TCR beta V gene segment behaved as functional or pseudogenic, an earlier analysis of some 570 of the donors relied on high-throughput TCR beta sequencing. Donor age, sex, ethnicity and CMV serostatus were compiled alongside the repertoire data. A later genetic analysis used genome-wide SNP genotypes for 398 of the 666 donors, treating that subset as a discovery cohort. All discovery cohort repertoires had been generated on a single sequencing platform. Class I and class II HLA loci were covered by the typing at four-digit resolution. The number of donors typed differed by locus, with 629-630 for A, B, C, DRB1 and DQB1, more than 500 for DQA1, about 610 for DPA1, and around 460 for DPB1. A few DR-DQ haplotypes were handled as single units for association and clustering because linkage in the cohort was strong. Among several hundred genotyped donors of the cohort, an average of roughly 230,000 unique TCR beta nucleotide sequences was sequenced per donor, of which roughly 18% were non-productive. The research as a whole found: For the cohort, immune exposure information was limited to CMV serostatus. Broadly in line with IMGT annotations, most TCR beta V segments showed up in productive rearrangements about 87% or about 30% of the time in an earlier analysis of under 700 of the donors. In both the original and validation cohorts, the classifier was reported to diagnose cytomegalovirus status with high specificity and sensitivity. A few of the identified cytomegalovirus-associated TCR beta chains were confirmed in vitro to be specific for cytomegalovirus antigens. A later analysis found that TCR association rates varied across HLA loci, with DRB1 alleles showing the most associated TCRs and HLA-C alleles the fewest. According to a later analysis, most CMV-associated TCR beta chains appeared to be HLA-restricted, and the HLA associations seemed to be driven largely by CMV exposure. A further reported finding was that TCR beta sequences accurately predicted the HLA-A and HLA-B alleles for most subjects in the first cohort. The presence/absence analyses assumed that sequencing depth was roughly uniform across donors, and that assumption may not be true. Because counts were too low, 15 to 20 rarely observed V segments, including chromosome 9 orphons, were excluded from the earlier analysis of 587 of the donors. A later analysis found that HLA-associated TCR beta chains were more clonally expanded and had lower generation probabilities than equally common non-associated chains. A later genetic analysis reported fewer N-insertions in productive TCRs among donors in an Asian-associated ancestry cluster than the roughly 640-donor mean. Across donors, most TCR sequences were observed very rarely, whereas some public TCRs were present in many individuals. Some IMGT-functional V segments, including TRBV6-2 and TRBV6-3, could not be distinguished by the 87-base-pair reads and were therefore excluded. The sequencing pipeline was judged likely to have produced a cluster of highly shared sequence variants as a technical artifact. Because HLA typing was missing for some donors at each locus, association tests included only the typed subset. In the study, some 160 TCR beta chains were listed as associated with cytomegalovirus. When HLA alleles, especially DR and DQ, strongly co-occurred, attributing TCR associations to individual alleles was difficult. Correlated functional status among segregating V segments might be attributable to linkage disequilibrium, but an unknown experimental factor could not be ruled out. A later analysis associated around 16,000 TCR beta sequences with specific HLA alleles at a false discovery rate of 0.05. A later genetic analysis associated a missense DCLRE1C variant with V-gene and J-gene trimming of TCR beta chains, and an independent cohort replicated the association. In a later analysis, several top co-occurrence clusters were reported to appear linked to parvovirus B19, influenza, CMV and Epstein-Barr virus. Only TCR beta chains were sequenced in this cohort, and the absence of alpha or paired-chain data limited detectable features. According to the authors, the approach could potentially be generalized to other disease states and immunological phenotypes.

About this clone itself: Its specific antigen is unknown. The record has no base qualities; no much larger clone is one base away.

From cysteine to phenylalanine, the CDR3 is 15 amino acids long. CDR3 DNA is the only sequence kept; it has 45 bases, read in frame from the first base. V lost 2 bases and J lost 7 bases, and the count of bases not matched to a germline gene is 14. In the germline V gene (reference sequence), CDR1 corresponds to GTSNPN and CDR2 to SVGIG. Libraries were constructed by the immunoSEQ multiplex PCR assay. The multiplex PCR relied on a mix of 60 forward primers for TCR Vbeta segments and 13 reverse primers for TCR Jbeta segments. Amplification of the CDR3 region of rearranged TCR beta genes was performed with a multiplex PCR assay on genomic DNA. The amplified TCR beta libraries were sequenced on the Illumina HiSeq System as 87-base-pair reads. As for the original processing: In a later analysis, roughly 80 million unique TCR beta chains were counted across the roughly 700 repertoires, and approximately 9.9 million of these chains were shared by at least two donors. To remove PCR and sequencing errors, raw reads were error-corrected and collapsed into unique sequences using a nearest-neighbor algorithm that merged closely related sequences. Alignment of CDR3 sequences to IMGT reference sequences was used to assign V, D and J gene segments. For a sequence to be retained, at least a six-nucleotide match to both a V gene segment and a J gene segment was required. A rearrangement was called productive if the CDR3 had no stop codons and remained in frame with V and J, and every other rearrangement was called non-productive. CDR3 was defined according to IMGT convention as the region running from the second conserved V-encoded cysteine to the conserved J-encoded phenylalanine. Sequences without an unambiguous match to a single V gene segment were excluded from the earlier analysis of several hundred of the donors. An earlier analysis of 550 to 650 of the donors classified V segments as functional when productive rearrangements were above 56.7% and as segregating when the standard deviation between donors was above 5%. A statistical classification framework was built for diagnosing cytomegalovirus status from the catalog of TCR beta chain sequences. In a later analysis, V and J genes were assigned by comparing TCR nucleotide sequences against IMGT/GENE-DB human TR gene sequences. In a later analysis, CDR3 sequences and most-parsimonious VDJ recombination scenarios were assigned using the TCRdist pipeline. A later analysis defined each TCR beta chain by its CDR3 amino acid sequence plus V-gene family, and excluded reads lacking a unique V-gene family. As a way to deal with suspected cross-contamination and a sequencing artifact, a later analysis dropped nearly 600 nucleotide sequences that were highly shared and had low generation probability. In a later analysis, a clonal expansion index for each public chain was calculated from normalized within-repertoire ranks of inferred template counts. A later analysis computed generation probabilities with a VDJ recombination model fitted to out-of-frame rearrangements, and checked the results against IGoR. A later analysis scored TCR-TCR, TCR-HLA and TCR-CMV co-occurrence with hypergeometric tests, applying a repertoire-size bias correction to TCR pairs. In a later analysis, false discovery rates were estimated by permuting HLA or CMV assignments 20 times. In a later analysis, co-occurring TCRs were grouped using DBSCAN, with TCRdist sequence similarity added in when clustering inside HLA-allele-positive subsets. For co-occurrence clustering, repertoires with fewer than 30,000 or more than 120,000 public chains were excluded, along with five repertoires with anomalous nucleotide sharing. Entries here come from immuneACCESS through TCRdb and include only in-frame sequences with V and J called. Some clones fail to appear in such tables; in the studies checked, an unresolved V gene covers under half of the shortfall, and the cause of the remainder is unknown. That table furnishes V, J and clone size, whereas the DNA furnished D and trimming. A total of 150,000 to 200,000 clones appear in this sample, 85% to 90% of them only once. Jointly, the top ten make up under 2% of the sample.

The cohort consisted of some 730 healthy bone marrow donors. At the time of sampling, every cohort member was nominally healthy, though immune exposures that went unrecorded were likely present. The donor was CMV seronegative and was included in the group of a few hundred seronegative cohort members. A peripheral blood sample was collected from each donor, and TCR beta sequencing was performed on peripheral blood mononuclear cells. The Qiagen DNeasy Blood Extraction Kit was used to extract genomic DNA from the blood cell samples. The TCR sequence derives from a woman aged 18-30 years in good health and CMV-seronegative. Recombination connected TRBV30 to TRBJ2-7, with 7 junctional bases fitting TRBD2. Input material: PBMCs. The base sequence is TGTGCCTGGAGTATCCCGGGACTATATAGATTGGAGCAGTACTTC. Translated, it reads CAWSIPGLYRLEQYF.